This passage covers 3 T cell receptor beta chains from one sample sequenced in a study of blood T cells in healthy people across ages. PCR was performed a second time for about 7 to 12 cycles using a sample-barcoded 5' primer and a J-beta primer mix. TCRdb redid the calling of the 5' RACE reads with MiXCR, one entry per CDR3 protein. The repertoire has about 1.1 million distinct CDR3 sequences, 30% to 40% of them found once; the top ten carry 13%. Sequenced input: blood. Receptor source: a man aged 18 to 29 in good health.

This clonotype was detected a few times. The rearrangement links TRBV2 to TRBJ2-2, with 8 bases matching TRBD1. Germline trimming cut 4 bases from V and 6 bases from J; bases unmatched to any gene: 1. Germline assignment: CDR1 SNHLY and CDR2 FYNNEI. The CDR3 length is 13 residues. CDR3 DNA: TGTGCCAGCAGTGGACAGGGGCCCGGGGAGCTGTTTTTT. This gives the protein CASSGQGPGELFF.

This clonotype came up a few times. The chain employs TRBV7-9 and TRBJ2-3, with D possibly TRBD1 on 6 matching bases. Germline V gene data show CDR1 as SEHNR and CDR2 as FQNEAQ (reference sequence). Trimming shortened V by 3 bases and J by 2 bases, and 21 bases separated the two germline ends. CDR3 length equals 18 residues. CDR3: CASSFRDIGLLNTDTQYF. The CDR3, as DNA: TGTGCCAGCAGCTTTCGGGACATAGGATTACTGAACACAGATACGCAGTATTTT.

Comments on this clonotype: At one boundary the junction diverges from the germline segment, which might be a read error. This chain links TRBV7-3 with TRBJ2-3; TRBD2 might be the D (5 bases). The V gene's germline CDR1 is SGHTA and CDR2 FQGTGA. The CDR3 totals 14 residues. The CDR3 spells CACSLRGRTDTQYF. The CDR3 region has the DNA TGTGCCTGCAGCTTAAGAGGGCGCACAGATACGCAGTATTTT. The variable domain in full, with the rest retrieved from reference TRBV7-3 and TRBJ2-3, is GAGVSQTPSNKVTEKGKYVELRCDPISGHTALYWYRQSLGQGPEFLIYFQGTGAADDSGLPNDRFFAVRPEGSVSTLKIQRTERGDSAVYLCACSLRGRTDTQYFGPGTRLTVL.